The TCR beta chain described here comes from a study of neurological immune-mediated disorders. The sample holds many counts of this clonotype. TCRdb recomputed calls from the 5' RACE reads with MiXCR, one row per CDR3 protein. The sample includes 120,000 or so distinct CDR3 sequences, roughly 3.2% of them seen just once. Sequenced input: PBMCs. The receptor's source is a woman between 25 and 40 years old with multiple sclerosis.

The chain's CDR3 is CASSRQGRTPESPLHF. CDR3 DNA sequence: TGTGCCAGCAGTCGACAGGGAAGGACGCCTGAATCACCCCTCCACTTT. V gene TRBV6-5 combines with J gene TRBJ1-6; 7 bases are a match to TRBD1. Germline loops: CDR1 MNHEY, CDR2 SVGAGI. Trimming took 5 bases from V and 10 from J; bases not matched to a gene: 14. The CDR3 spans 16 residues.